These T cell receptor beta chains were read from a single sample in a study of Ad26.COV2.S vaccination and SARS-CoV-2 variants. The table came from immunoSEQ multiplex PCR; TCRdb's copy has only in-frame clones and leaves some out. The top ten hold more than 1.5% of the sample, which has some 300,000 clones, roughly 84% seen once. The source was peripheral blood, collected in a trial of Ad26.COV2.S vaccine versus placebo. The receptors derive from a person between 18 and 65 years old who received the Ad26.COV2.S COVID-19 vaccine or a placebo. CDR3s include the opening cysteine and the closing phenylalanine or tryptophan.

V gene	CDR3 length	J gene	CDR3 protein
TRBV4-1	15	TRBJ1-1	CASSINTGGSTEAFF
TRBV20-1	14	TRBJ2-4	CSASSGSGENIQYF
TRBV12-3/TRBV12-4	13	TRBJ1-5	CASSRTGHQPQHF
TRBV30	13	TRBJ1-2	CAWSAGHDRGYTF
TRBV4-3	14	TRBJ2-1	CASSQQDRANEQFF
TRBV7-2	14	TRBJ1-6	CASSLGGQTYALHF
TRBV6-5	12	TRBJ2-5	CASRWSQETQYF
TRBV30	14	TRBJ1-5	CAWSPRGRNQPQHF
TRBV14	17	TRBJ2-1	CASSHLSGTGSYNEQFF
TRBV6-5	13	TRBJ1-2	CASSRGRGDGYTF
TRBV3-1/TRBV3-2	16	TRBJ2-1	CASSQDARGRFNEQFF
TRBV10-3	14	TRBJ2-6	CAIRRGSGANVLTF
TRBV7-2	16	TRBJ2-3	CASTIQGAYGSDTQYF
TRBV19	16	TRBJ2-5	CASSIDGYGGRGTQYF
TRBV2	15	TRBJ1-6	CASCSKGSQDSPLHF
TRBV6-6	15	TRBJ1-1	CASSFNPQGGTEAFF
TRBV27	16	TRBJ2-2	CASSWDRGLNTGELFF
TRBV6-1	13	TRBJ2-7	CASSVRGLDEQYF
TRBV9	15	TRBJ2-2	CASTRAQGGTGELFF
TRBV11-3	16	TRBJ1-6	CASSLGGGDSMAPLHF
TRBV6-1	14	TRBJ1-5	CASSDNHSNQPQHF
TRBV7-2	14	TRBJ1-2	CASSRTGGEWGYTF
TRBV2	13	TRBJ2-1	CASRGDHYNEQFF
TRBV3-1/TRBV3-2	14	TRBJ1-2	CASSQNGVTNGYTF